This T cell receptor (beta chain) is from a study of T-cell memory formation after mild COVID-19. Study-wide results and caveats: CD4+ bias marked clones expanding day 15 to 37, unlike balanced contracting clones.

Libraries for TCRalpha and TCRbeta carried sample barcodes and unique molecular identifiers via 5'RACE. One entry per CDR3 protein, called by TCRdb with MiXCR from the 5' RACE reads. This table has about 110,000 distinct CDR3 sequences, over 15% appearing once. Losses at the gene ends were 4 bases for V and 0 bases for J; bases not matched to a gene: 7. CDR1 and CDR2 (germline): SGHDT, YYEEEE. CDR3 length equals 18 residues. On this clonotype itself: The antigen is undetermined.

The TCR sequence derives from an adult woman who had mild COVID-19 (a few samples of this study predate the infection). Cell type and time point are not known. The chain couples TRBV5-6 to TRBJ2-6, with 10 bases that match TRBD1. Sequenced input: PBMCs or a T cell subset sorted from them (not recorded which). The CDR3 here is CASSPYRDRGSGANVLTF. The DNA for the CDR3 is TGTGCCAGCAGCCCCTACCGGGACAGGGGCTCTGGGGCCAACGTCCTGACTTTC.